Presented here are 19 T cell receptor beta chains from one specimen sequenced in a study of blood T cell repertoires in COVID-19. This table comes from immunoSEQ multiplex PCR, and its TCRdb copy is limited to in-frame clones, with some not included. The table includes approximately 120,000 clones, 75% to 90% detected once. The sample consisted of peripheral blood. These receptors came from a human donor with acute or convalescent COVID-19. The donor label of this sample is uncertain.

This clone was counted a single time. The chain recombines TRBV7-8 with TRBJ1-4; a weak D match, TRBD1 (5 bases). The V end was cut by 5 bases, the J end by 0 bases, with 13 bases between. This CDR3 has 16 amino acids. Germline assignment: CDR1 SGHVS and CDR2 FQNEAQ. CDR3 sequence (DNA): TGTGCCAGCAGCCCACGGAGGGGCTCAACTAATGAAAAACTGTTTTTT. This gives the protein CASSPRRGSTNEKLFF.

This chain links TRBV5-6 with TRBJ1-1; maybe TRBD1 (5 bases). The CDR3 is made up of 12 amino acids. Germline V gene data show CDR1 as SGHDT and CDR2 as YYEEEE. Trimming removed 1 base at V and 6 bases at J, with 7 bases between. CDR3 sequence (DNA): TGTGCCAGCAGCTTGAAGGGGTCTGAAGCTTTCTTT. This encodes CASSLKGSEAFF.

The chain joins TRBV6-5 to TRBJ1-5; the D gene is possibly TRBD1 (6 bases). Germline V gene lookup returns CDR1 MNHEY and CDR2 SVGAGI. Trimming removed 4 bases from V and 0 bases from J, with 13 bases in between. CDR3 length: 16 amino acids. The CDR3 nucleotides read TGTGCCAGCAGTTTGAACAGGGAGTTTAGCAATCAGCCCCAGCATTTT. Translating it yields CASSLNREFSNQPQHF.

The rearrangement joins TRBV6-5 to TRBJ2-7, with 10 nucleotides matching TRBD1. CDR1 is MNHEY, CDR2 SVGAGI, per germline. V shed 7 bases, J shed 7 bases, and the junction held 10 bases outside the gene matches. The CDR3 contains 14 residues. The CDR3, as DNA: TGTGCCAGCAATCGGGACAGGGGATGGGGAGAGCAGTACTTC. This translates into CASNRDRGWGEQYF.

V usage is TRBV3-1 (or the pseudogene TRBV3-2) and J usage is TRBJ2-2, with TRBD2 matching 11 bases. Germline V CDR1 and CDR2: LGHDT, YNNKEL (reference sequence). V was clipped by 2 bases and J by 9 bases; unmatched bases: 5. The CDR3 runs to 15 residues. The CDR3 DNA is TGTGCCAGCAGCCAAAGACTAGCGGGGCGGAGGGAGCTGTTTTTT. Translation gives CASSQRLAGRRELFF.

The CDR3 loop is CASSLLRQAGSGANVLTF. In DNA, the CDR3 is TGTGCCAGCAGCTTGCTCCGACAAGCTGGTTCTGGGGCCAACGTCCTGACTTTC. The V and J genes are TRBV7-2 and TRBJ2-6; D gene unclear. There are 18 residues in the CDR3. Germline CDR1 SGHTA, CDR2 FQGNSA. The V gene lost 3 bases and the J gene lost 1 base, with 16 bases spanning the gap.

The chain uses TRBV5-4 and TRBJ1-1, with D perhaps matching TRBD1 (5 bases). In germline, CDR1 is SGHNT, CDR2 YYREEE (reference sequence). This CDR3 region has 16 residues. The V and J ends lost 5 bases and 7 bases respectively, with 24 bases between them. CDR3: CASSQQIGWTQIEAFF. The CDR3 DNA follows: TGTGCCAGCAGTCAGCAAATCGGCTGGACACAAATTGAAGCTTTCTTT. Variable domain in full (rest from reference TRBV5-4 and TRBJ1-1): ETGVTQSPTHLIKTRGQQVTLRCSSQSGHNTVSWYQQALGQGPQFIFQYYREEENGRGNFPPRFSGLQFPNYSSELNVNALELDDSALYLCASSQQIGWTQIEAFFGQGTRLTVV.

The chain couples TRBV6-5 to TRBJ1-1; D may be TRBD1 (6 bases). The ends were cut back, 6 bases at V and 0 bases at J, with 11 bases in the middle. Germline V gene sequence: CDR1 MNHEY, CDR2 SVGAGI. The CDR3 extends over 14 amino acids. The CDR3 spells CASRGAGLNTEAFF. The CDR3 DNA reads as TGTGCCAGCAGGGGGGCAGGATTGAACACTGAAGCTTTCTTT.

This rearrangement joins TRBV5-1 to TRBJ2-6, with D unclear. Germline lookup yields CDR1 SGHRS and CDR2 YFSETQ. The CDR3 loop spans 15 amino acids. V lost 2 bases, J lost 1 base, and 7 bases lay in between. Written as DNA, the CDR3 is TGCGCCAGCAGCTTATATTCTTCTGGGGCCAACGTCCTGACTTTC. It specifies CASSLYSSGANVLTF.

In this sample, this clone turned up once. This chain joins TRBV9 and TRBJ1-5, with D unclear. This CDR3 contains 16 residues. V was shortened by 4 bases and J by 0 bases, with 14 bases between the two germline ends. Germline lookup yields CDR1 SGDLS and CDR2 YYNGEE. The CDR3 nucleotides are TGTGCCAGCAGCCCTGACCCACAGAATAGCAATCAGCCCCAGCATTTT. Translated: CASSPDPQNSNQPQHF. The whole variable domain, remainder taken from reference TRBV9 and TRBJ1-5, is DSGVTQTPKHLITATGQRVTLRCSPRSGDLSVYWYQQSLDQGLQFLIQYYNGEERAKGNILERFSAQQFPDLHSELNLSSLELGDSALYFCASSPDPQNSNQPQHFGDGTRLSIL.

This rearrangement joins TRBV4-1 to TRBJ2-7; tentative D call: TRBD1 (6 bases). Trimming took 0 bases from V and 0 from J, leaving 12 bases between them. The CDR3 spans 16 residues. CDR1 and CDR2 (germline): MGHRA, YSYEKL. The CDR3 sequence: CASSQDRQASSYEQYF. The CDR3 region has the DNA TGCGCCAGCAGCCAAGACCGACAGGCCAGCTCCTACGAGCAGTACTTC.

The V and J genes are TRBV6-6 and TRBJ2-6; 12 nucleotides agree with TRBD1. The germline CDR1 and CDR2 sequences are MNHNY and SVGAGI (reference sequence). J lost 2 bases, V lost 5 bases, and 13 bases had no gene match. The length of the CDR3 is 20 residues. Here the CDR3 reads CASSPNRDRGPPAGANVLTF. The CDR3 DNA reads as TGTGCCAGCAGTCCAAATCGGGACAGGGGGCCCCCCGCTGGGGCCAACGTCCTGACTTTC.

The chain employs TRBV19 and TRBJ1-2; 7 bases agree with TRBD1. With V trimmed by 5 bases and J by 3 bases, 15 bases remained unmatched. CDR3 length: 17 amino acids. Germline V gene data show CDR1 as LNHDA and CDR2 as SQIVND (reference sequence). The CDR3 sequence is CASSRLAGGGRDYGYTF. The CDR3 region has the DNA TGTGCCAGTAGTCGCCTAGCCGGAGGGGGCAGGGACTATGGCTACACCTTC.

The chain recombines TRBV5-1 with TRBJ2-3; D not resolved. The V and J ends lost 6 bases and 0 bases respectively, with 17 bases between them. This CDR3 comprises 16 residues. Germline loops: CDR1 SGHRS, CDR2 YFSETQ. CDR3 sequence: CASTARQYLSTDTQYF. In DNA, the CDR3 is TGCGCCAGCACAGCGCGCCAGTACCTTAGCACAGATACGCAGTATTTT.

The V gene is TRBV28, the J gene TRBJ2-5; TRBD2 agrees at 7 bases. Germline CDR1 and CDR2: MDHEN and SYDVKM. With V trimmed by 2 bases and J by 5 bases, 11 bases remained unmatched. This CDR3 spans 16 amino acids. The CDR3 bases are TGTGCCAGCAGTTTACTAAGCGGGGCCGGGCGGGAGACCCAGTACTTC. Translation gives CASSLLSGAGRETQYF.

CDR3 in amino acids: CASSFLSGLTSGNTIYF. As DNA, the CDR3 is TGTGCCAGCAGCTTTCTCTCTGGGCTTACCTCTGGAAACACCATATATTTT. V is TRBV7-2 and J is TRBJ1-3; D gene uncertain. Germline V gives CDR1 SGHTA, CDR2 FQGNSA. V dropped 3 bases and J dropped 0 bases, with 15 bases sitting between them. This CDR3 contains 17 residues. Full variable domain (outside the CDR3, taken from reference TRBV7-2 and TRBJ1-3): GAGVSQSPSNKVTEKGKDVELRCDPISGHTALYWYRQSLGQGLEFLIYFQGNSAPDKSGLPSDRFSAERTGGSVSTLTIQRTQQEDSAVYLCASSFLSGLTSGNTIYFGEGSWLTVV.

The CDR3, as DNA: TGTGCCAGCAGCCCCCACGCGGAGAACACTGAAGCTTTCTTT. This encodes CASSPHAENTEAFF. This sequence joins TRBV5-4 and TRBJ1-1; D call uncertain. This CDR3 contains 14 residues. Looked up from germline, CDR1 is SGHNT and CDR2 is YYREEE (reference sequence). Trimming took off 4 bases at V and 1 base at J, with 11 bases between the two ends.

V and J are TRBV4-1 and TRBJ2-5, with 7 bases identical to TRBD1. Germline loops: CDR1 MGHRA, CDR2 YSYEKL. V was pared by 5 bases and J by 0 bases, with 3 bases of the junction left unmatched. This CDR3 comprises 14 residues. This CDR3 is CASSYGTDQETQYF. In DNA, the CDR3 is TGCGCCAGCAGCTACGGGACAGACCAAGAGACCCAGTACTTC.

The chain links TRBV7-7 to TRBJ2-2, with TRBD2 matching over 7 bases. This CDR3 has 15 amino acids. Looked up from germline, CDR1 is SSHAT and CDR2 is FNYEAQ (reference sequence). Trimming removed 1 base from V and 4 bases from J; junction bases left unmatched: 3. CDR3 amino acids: CASSLEGGVTGELFF. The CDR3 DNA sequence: TGTGCCAGCAGCTTAGAGGGAGGGGTCACCGGGGAGCTGTTTTTT.